This T cell receptor beta chain was captured by sequencing in a study of blood T cell repertoires in COVID-19. Study information: Samples came from the United States, Italy and Spain, spanning acute and convalescent COVID-19. The analysed material was cDNA or gDNA that came from T cells, B-cell-depleted T cells, or PBMCs.

The CDR3 length is 14 residues. Germline lookup yields CDR1 SEHNR and CDR2 FQNEAQ (reference sequence). Trimming left V 4 bases short and J 4 bases short, with 8 bases between. In the study's own analysis: Amplifying reference gene primers gave estimates of nucleated cell counts. The repertoire was sequenced with immunoSEQ multiplex PCR; TCRdb's copy has only in-frame clones and lacks some. The V and J calls and clone size come from that table; D and trimming were worked out from the DNA. The sample yields more than 40,000 clones, about 81% seen once. The chain links TRBV7-9 to TRBJ1-6, with D uncertain. The sample consisted of peripheral blood. This sequence originates from a human donor with acute or convalescent COVID-19. The donor label of this sample is uncertain. The CDR3 DNA reads TGTGCCAGCAGCTCCGGGGAGTATAATTCACCCCTCCACTTT. It codes for CASSSGEYNSPLHF.